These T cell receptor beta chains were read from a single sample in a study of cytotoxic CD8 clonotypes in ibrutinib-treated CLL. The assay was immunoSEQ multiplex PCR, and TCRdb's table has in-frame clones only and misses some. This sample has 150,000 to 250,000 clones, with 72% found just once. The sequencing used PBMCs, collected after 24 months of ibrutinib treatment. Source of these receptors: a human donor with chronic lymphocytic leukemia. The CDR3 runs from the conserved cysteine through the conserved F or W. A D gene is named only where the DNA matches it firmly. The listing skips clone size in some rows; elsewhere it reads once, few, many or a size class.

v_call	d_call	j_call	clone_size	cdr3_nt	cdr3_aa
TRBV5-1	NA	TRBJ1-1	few	TGCGCCAGCAGCTTACAGGCCCCTACGAGGGACACTGAAGCTTTCTTT	CASSLQAPTRDTEAFF
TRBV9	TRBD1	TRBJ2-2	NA	TGTGCCAGCAGGGGACAGGGTCGGAACACCGGGGAGCTGTTTTTT	CASRGQGRNTGELFF
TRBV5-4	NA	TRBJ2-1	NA	TGTGCCAGCAGCTTACGGCGGAGATACAATGAGCAGTTCTTC	CASSLRRRYNEQFF
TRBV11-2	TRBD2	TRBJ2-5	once	TGTGCCAGCAGCTTAACGGGGGGGGCCGAGACCCAGTACTTC	CASSLTGGAETQYF
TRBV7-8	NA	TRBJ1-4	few	TGTGCCAGCAGCTTAAACCCCGGCCGTGAAAAACTGTTTTTT	CASSLNPGREKLFF
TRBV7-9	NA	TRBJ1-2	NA	TGTGCCAGCAGCCCGGGAGCTGGCTATGGCTACACCTTC	CASSPGAGYGYTF
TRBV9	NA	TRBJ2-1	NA	TGTGCCAGCAGCGTACTAAGGGAGCTTTTGTCCTACAATGAGCAGTTCTTC	CASSVLRELLSYNEQFF
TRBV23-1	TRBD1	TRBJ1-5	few	TGCGCCAGCAGTCCGCAGGGACAGGGGGCGCGAGACAATCAGCCCCAGCATTTT	CASSPQGQGARDNQPQHF
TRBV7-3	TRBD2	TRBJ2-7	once	TGTGCCAGCAGTACTACTAGCGGGTCTACGGAGCAGTACTTC	CASSTTSGSTEQYF
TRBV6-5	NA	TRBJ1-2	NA	TGTGCCAGCAAGGCTACTAACTATGGCTACACCTTC	CASKATNYGYTF
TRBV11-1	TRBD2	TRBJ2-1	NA	TGTGCCAGCAGCAGAGTGCGGGAGGAGGATGAGCAGTTCTTC	CASSRVREEDEQFF
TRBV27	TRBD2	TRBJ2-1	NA	TGTGCCAGCATCCAACTAGCGAGCGAGCAGTTCTTC	CASIQLASEQFF
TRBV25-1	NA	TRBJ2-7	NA	TGTGCCAGCAGTACCCCACGGGCAGGGCGACACTACGAGCAGTACTTC	CASSTPRAGRHYEQYF
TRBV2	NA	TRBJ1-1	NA	TGTGCCAGCAAAGGGGGATTTGAAGCTTTCTTT	CASKGGFEAFF
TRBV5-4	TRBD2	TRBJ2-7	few	TGTGCCAGCAGCCCTACTAGCGGTAGCTCCTACGAGCAGTACTTC	CASSPTSGSSYEQYF